Following are 8 T cell receptor beta chains from one sample sequenced in a study of blood T cells in healthy people across ages. A second PCR, run for roughly 7 to 12 cycles, used a sample-barcoded 5' primer plus a J-beta primer mix. TCRdb recomputed calls from the 5' RACE reads with MiXCR, one row per CDR3 protein. Of roughly 800,000 distinct CDR3 sequences in the sample, around 36% were seen once. The sample was blood. All receptors derive from a man between 18 and 29 years old in good health.

This clonotype has only a few counts. The V gene is TRBV7-2, the J gene TRBJ2-3, with D unresolved. Germline CDR1 is SGHTA and CDR2 is FQGNSA. The V end was cut by 4 bases, the J end by 6 bases, with 14 bases between. This CDR3 is 14 amino acids long. In DNA form, the CDR3 reads TGTGCCAGCAGCTCCCGGGCCTCCGGGGATACGCAGTATTTT. Translated: CASSSRASGDTQYF.

This clonotype was recorded a few times. This sequence joins TRBV6-1 and TRBJ2-5; 11 bases fit TRBD2. The CDR3 consists of 18 residues. The V gene end was trimmed by 4 bases and the J gene end by 4 bases; junction bases not matched to a gene: 14. CDR1 and CDR2 (germline): MNHNS, SASEGT. As DNA, the CDR3 is TGTGCCAGCAGTGCGGGGGCCCCAGGACTAGCGGGCGGAGAGACCCAGTACTTC. This translates into CASSAGAPGLAGGETQYF.

A note on this clonotype: A read error is possible here, since a much larger clone lies one base away. The chain recombines TRBV9 with TRBJ2-5, with TRBD2 matching over 11 bases. CDR1 and CDR2 (germline): SGDLS, YYNGEE. This CDR3 has 15 amino acids. The CDR3 sequence: CASSYGLAGQGTQYF. In DNA, the CDR3 is TGTGCCAGCAGTTATGGACTAGCGGGCCAAGGGACCCAGTACTTC.

The chain is built from TRBV12-3 or TRBV12-4 and TRBJ2-4; 8 nucleotides line up with TRBD1. Matching the DNA end better, TRBJ2-7 makes the J call doubtful. There are 14 residues in the CDR3. This chain's CDR3 is CASSLDRVVHEQYF. Written as DNA, the CDR3 is TGTGCCAGCAGTCTGGACAGGGTGGTCCACGAGCAGTACTTC.

Notes on this clonotype: Just one base apart from a much larger clone, this may be a read error. V gene TRBV6-6 combines with J gene TRBJ2-2; D call uncertain. The CDR3 length is 12 residues. V was cut by 6 bases and J by 9 bases, with 11 bases left in between. Germline V gene lookup returns CDR1 MNHNY and CDR2 SVGAGI (reference sequence). The CDR3 reads CASSPTNRELFF. In DNA form, the CDR3 reads TGTGCCAGCAGCCCGACCAATCGGGAGCTGTTTTTT.

A few counts support this clonotype. This chain joins TRBV6-5 and TRBJ1-4; D uncertain. CDR1 is MNHEY, CDR2 SVGAGI, per germline. The CDR3 totals 16 residues. With 2 bases removed from V and 8 bases from J, the gap between germline ends came to 18 bases. CDR3 bases: TGTGCCAGCAGTTACGAGACACCCCCGAAGAGCGAAAAACTGTTTTTT. It encodes CASSYETPPKSEKLFF.

This clonotype has more than one count but fewer than ten. The chain has TRBV2 and TRBJ2-5; the match to TRBD1 covers 10 bases. Germline values: CDR1 SNHLY, CDR2 FYNNEI. CDR3 size: 14 residues. J was trimmed by 11 bases and V by 7 bases; bases with no gene match: 13. Here the CDR3 reads CASTRDRGVDEQYF. Here the CDR3 DNA reads TGTGCCAGCACTAGGGACAGGGGAGTCGATGAGCAGTACTTC.

V gene TRBV25-1 combines with J gene TRBJ1-6, with no clear D. V was cut by 6 bases and J by 0 bases, with 9 bases left in between. The CDR3 sequence is 15 residues long. The germline CDR1 and CDR2 sequences are MGHDK and SYGVNS. DNA for the CDR3: TGTGCCAGCAGGGGGTCGAGCTCCTATAATTCACCCCTCCACTTT. Protein: CASRGSSSYNSPLHF.